This T cell receptor (beta chain) was sequenced in a study of T cell changes during pregnancy in multiple sclerosis. TCRdb's copy holds only in-frame clones and misses some; the assay was immunoSEQ multiplex PCR. The sample holds around 100,000 clones, roughly 90% seen once. The sequencing used peripheral blood, collected in the third trimester of pregnancy. This TCR came from a female donor with multiple sclerosis, enrolled in a pregnancy study.

The CDR3 coding sequence is TGTGCCAGCAGCCAAGGAGAAGGTAGCGGGAACTACGAGCAGTACTTC. This sequence encodes CASSQGEGSGNYEQYF. The rearrangement links TRBV4-2 to TRBJ2-7; 8 nucleotides line up with TRBD2. V lost 1 base to trimming and J lost 3 bases; unmatched junction nucleotides: 8. The CDR3 spans 16 residues. From germline, CDR1 is LGHNA and CDR2 YNFKEQ.